This T cell receptor beta chain comes out of a study of cytomegalovirus exposure and HLA in healthy donors (dated by TCRdb to between 2016 and 2019). About the study as a whole: According to an earlier analysis of 587 of the donors, 150 million to 200 million T cells yielded 117 million unique TCR beta sequences and less than 300 Gb of sequence data. An early release covering roughly 640 HLA-typed donors comprised approximately 300 gigabases of sequencing data and 65 million to 100 million unique TCR sequences. Of the approximately 400 genotyped donors, 81% fell in the genetic ancestry cluster associated with self-reported Caucasian donors. The aim of the study was to test whether cataloging public T cell receptors could identify signatures of past pathogen exposure. The study profiled the T cell repertoires of about 720 subjects by immunosequencing and related them to cytomegalovirus serostatus. A separate validation cohort of 100 to 150 different subjects was used in addition to the approximately 610-subject first cohort. To predict cytomegalovirus infection status, the study combined high-throughput TCR immunosequencing, statistical association of individual TCRs with disease status, and machine learning. To study patterns of TCR occurrence, a later analysis re-analyzed previously published TCR beta repertoires from more than 550 donors and added high-resolution HLA genotyping. In the later analysis, no new phenotypic data were used to find candidate immune exposures; instead, reliance was placed on TCR beta sequences and their occurrence across donors. To decide whether each TCR beta V gene segment behaved as functional or pseudogenic, an earlier analysis of some 600 of the donors relied on high-throughput TCR beta sequencing. Alongside the repertoire data, information on donor age, sex, ethnicity and CMV serostatus was compiled. A later genetic analysis took genome-wide SNP genotypes for about three fifths of the 666 donors and used that subset as a discovery cohort. Every discovery cohort repertoire had been produced on one sequencing platform. Class I and class II HLA loci were covered by the typing at four-digit resolution. The number of donors typed differed by locus, with about 629-640 for A, B, C, DRB1 and DQB1, around 500 for DQA1, nearly 610 for DPA1, and 472 for DPB1. Because of strong linkage in the cohort, a few DR-DQ haplotypes were treated as single units for association and clustering. Among some 410 genotyped donors of the cohort, an average of 235,054 unique TCR beta nucleotide sequences were sequenced per donor, roughly a sixth of them non-productive.

On this clone: The antigen it binds to is not known. Per-base qualities were not stored, and no clone one base away is much larger.

What the research found in general, with its limitations: Three of the identified cytomegalovirus-associated TCR beta chains were confirmed in vitro to be specific for cytomegalovirus antigens. When HLA alleles, especially DR and DQ, strongly co-occurred, TCR associations were difficult to assign to individual alleles. For the cohort, immune exposure information was limited to CMV serostatus. The presence/absence analyses assumed that sequencing depth was roughly uniform across donors, and that assumption may not be true. A later genetic analysis associated a missense DCLRE1C variant with V-gene and J-gene trimming of TCR beta chains, and an independent cohort replicated the association. A group of highly shared sequence variants was considered likely to be a technical artifact of the sequencing pipeline. An earlier analysis of 587 of the donors showed that most TCR beta V segments appeared in productive rearrangements either about 90% or about 30% of the time, which broadly matched IMGT annotations. The earlier analysis of 450 to 700 of the donors excluded 15 to 20 rarely observed V segments, including chromosome 9 orphons, because counts were too low. A later analysis found that HLA-associated TCR beta chains were more clonally expanded and had lower generation probabilities than equally common non-associated chains. Some IMGT-functional V segments, including TRBV6-2 and TRBV6-3, could not be told apart with the 87-base-pair reads, so those segments were excluded. According to a later genetic analysis, donors in an Asian-associated ancestry cluster had fewer N-insertions in productive TCRs than the approximately 650-donor mean. In the study, roughly 160 TCR beta chains were listed as associated with cytomegalovirus. Because some donors lacked HLA typing at each locus, the association tests relied only on the typed subset. A later analysis found that TCR association rates varied across HLA loci, with DRB1 alleles showing the most associated TCRs and HLA-C alleles the fewest. A later analysis reported that several top co-occurrence clusters appeared linked to parvovirus B19, influenza, CMV and Epstein-Barr virus. Correlated functional status among segregating V segments might reflect linkage disequilibrium, but an unknown experimental factor could not be ruled out. In this cohort, only TCR beta chains were sequenced, and detectable features were limited by the absence of alpha or paired-chain data. According to the authors, the approach could potentially be generalized to other disease states and immunological phenotypes. Most CMV-associated TCR beta chains appeared to be HLA-restricted in a later analysis, and the HLA associations seemed to be driven largely by CMV exposure. The classifier was reported to diagnose cytomegalovirus status with high specificity and sensitivity in both the original and validation cohorts. At a false discovery rate of 0.05, a later analysis linked about 17,000 TCR beta sequences to specific HLA alleles. Across donors, most TCR sequences were observed very rarely, whereas some public TCRs were present in many individuals. A further reported finding was that TCR beta sequences accurately predicted the HLA-A and HLA-B alleles for most subjects in the first cohort.

The cohort was made up of 500 to 800 healthy bone marrow donors. At the time of sampling, all cohort members were nominally healthy, though unrecorded immune exposures were likely present. The donor tested CMV seropositive and was one of the 289 seropositive cohort members. Every donor gave a peripheral blood sample, and the peripheral blood mononuclear cells from that sample were used for TCR beta sequencing. The Qiagen DNeasy Blood Extraction Kit was used to extract genomic DNA from the blood cell samples. Trimming accounts for 6 bases at V and 11 bases at J, while the number of junction bases matched to no gene is 8. Sequences MNHEY (CDR1) and SVGAGI (CDR2) are obtained from the germline V gene. From cysteine to phenylalanine, the CDR3 is 13 amino acids long. The read is trimmed to its CDR3 DNA, 39 bases read in frame from base 1. Library prep was done by the immunoSEQ multiplex PCR assay. The multiplex PCR relied on a mix of 60 forward primers for TCR Vbeta segments and 13 reverse primers for TCR Jbeta segments. Amplification of the CDR3 region of rearranged TCR beta genes was performed with a multiplex PCR assay on genomic DNA. On the Illumina HiSeq System, the amplified TCR beta libraries were sequenced as 87-base-pair reads. The source study handled its data this way. A later analysis tallied tens of millions of unique TCR beta chains across the 666 repertoires, and about 10 million of those chains were shared by two or more donors. Raw reads were error-corrected and collapsed into unique sequences by a nearest-neighbor algorithm in which closely related sequences were merged to remove PCR and sequencing errors. CDR3 sequences were aligned to IMGT reference sequences to assign V, D and J gene segments. For a sequence to be retained, at least a six-nucleotide match to both a V gene segment and a J gene segment was required. Rearrangements were classified as productive when the CDR3 lacked stop codons and remained in frame with V and J, and all other rearrangements were classified as non-productive. Following IMGT convention, CDR3 was defined as the stretch from the second conserved V-encoded cysteine up to the conserved J-encoded phenylalanine. The earlier analysis of more than 450 of the donors excluded sequences that lacked an unambiguous match to a single V gene segment. In an earlier analysis of 450 to 750 of the donors, a V segment was called functional when productive rearrangements were above 56.7%, and segregating when the standard deviation between donors exceeded 5%. A statistical classification framework was built to diagnose cytomegalovirus status from the catalog of TCR beta chain sequences. A later analysis assigned V and J genes by comparing TCR nucleotide sequences with IMGT/GENE-DB human TR gene sequences. Using the TCRdist pipeline, a later analysis assigned CDR3 sequences along with most-parsimonious VDJ recombination scenarios. In a later analysis, each TCR beta chain was defined by its CDR3 amino acid sequence together with its V-gene family, and reads lacking a unique V-gene family were excluded. To address suspected cross-contamination and a sequencing artifact, a later analysis removed roughly 580 highly shared, low-generation-probability nucleotide sequences. For each public chain, a later analysis derived a clonal expansion index from normalized ranks of inferred template counts within each repertoire. A later analysis computed generation probabilities with a VDJ recombination model fitted to out-of-frame rearrangements, and checked the results against IGoR. A later analysis scored TCR-TCR, TCR-HLA and TCR-CMV co-occurrence with hypergeometric tests, applying a repertoire-size bias correction to TCR pairs. False discovery rates were estimated in a later analysis by permuting HLA or CMV assignments 20 times. In a later analysis, co-occurring TCRs were grouped using DBSCAN, with TCRdist sequence similarity added in when clustering inside HLA-allele-positive subsets. Repertoires with fewer than 30,000 or more than 120,000 public chains were left out of co-occurrence clustering, as were several repertoires with anomalous nucleotide sharing. TCRdb's version of the immuneACCESS table is confined to in-frame rearrangements and falls short of the full clone set. An unresolved V gene accounts for under half of the shortfall where checked; the remainder is of unknown origin. That table furnishes V, J and clone size, whereas the DNA furnished D and trimming. Within this sample are tens of thousands of clones, with 53% of them counted one time only. Roughly 6.2% of the sample is held by the ten biggest clonotypes.

The sequence joins TRBV6-5 to TRBJ1-2, with 11 bases matching TRBD1. The TCR was taken from a woman aged 40 to 50 in good health and CMV-seropositive. The sequenced sample was PBMCs. The CDR3 region has the sequence CASRGRTGGGYTF. The DNA is TGTGCCAGCAGGGGCCGGACAGGGGGCGGTTACACCTTC.